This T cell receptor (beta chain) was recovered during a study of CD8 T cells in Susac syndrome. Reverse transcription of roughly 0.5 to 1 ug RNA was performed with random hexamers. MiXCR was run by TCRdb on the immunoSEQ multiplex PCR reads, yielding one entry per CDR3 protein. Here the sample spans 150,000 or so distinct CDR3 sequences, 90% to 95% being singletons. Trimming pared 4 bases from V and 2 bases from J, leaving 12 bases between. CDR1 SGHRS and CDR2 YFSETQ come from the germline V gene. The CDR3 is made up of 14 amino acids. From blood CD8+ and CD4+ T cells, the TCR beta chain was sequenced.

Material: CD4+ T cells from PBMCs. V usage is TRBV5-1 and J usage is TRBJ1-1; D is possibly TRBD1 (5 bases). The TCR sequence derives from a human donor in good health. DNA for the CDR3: TGCGCCAGCAGCGGGACCGCACTTAACACTGAAGCTTTCTTT. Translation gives CASSGTALNTEAFF.